This T cell receptor (beta chain) was found in a study of radiation and T cells in renal cell carcinoma. Documented time point: baseline pretreatment blood. Treatment meaning: 15 Gy SBRT to primary tumor, nephrectomy 4 weeks later. Repertoires were generated with immunoSEQ multiplex PCR, while TCRdb's copy carries only in-frame clones and drops some. In the table there are 100,000 to 150,000 clones, around 83% of which are singletons. Sequencing was performed on blood, taken from a patient whose treatment included radiotherapy and nephrectomy. This sequence was found in a woman in her sixties with renal cell carcinoma.

The CDR3: CASWTSSDTQYF. In DNA, the CDR3 is TGTGCCAGCTGGACTAGCTCAGATACGCAGTATTTT. The V call is TRBV25-1, the J call TRBJ2-3; 8 bases align to TRBD2. There are 12 residues in the CDR3. Germline CDR1 is MGHDK and CDR2 is SYGVNS. V shed 8 bases and J 4 bases; nucleotides not matched to a gene: 2.